Included here is one T cell receptor (beta chain) sequence, with context. This specimen comes from a study of blood T cell repertoires in COVID-19. CDR1 and CDR2 from the germline V gene are SSHAT and FNYEAQ (reference sequence). The CDR3 length is 16 residues. Authors' methods: Estimates of nucleated cell counts were drawn from the amplification of reference gene primers. Sequenced by immunoSEQ multiplex PCR; TCRdb stores in-frame clones only, minus some. Clone size and V and J calls were adopted from that table, with D and trimming inferred from the DNA. In the table there are just over 250,000 clones, around 86% of which are singletons.

Input material: peripheral blood. The clonotype was recovered from a man aged 35 to 55 who had recovered from COVID-19. The V gene is TRBV7-7, the J gene TRBJ2-7, with 7 bases fitting TRBD2. The CDR3 spells CAQPGLRREYSYEQYF. The CDR3, as DNA: TGTGCACAACCAGGATTGAGGCGGGAGTACTCCTACGAGCAGTACTTC.